This T cell receptor (beta chain) came from a study of cytomegalovirus exposure and HLA in healthy donors. CDR1 and CDR2 from the germline V gene are MDHEN and SYDVKM. V trimming: 7 bases; J trimming: 4 bases; junction bases outside the gene matches: 11. CDR3 length: 15 amino acids. Only in-frame clones appear in the TCRdb table, and some are missing; sequencing was by immunoSEQ multiplex PCR. Among about 130,000 clones, 89% were seen once, and the ten largest hold roughly 9.3%. The donors formed part of the 120-subject validation cohort, distinct from the roughly 630-subject first cohort. Points from the study as a whole: Many donors carried some public TCRs, although rarity characterized most TCR sequences.

Comments on this clone: The antigen remains undetermined.

The sample consisted of PBMCs. V usage is TRBV28 and J usage is TRBJ2-3; 7 bases are shared with TRBD2. This clonotype was sampled from a woman aged 18-30 years in good health and CMV-seropositive. The CDR3 region has the DNA TGTGCCAGCACCCTCCAACGTCGGGGGGCAGATACGCAGTATTTT. It specifies CASTLQRRGADTQYF.